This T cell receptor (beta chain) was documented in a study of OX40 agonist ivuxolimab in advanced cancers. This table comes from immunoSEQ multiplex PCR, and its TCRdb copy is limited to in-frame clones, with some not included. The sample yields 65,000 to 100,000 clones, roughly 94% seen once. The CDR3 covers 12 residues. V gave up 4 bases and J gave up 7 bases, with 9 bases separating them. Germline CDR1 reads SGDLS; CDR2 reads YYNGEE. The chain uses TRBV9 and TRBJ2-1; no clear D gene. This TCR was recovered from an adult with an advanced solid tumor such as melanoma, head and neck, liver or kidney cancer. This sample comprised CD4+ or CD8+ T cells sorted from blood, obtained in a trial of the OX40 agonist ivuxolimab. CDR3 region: CASSIQRNEQFF. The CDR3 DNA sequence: TGTGCCAGCAGCATACAGAGGAATGAGCAGTTCTTC.